The sample holds many counts of the clone carrying this TCR beta chain. The entry originates in a study of neurological immune-mediated disorders. One entry per CDR3 protein, called by TCRdb with MiXCR from the 5' RACE reads. The sample has 65,000 to 75,000 distinct CDR3 sequences; roughly 4.9% are singletons. This CDR3 has 16 amino acids. Germline loops: CDR1 SGDLS, CDR2 YYNGEE. Trimming left V 4 bases short and J 1 base short, with 17 bases between. The receptor comes from a human donor with multiple sclerosis. The donor label of this sample is uncertain. The J gene is TRBJ1-2, the V gene TRBV9; a possible D gene is TRBD1 (5 bases). Input material: PBMCs. CDR3 in amino acids: CASSPKSGTVNYGYTF. As DNA, the CDR3 is TGTGCCAGCAGCCCAAAGTCCGGGACCGTTAACTATGGCTACACCTTC.